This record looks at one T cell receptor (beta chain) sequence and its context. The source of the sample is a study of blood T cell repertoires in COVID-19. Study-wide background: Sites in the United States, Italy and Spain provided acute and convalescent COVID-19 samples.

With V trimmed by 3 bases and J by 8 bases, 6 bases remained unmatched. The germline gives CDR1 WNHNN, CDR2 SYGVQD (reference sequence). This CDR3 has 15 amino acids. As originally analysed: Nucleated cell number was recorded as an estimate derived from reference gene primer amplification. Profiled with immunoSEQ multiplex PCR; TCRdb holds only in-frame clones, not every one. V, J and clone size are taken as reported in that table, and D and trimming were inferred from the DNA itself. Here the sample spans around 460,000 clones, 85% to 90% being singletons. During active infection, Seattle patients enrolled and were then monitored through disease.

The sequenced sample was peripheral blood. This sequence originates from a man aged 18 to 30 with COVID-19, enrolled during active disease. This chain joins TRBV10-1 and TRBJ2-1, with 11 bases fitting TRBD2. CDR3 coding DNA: TGCGCCAGCAGTGATTTACTAGCGGGAGTGGATGAGCAGTTCTTC. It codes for CASSDLLAGVDEQFF.